Each of the 14 T cell receptor beta chains below was sequenced from the same sample in a study of human T cells and chemical hapten exposure. Time point of the sample: patch test 1, 2 weeks after DPC sensitization. Described treatment: therapeutic diphenylcyclopropenone sensitization with weekly scalp DPC. MiXCR, applied by TCRdb to the RACE reads, yields one record per CDR3 protein. Of approximately 79,000 distinct CDR3 sequences in the sample, about a tenth were seen once. The sequencing used whole blood, collected in connection with sensitization to the hapten diphenylcyclopropenone (DPC). The receptor set was obtained from a woman in her 50s with alopecia areata. Some clones in this sample may be carry-over from other donors' samples.

This clonotype showed up just a few times. The J gene is TRBJ2-3, the V gene TRBV11-2; D not resolved. The germline CDR1 and CDR2 sequences are SGHAT and FQNNGV. This CDR3 is 14 amino acids long. With 5 bases removed from V and 0 bases from J, the gap between germline ends came to 9 bases. The CDR3 protein is CASSPLRSTDTQYF. The CDR3 DNA is TGTGCCAGCAGCCCCCTGCGCAGCACAGATACGCAGTATTTT.

In this sample, this clonotype turned up a few times. The CDR3: CASSGRDRPPIQAYEQYF. CDR3 DNA: TGTGCCAGCAGTGGTAGAGACAGACCCCCTATACAAGCCTACGAGCAGTACTTC. V is TRBV2 and J is TRBJ2-7, with D tentatively TRBD1 (5 bases). Trimming cost V 4 bases and J 2 bases, with 24 bases left between them. Per germline, CDR1 SNHLY and CDR2 FYNNEI. The CDR3 has 18 residues.

The chain couples TRBV19 to TRBJ2-2; no reliable D call. The CDR3 runs to 13 residues. Germline V gives CDR1 LNHDA, CDR2 SQIVND (reference sequence). V gave up 1 base and J gave up 5 bases, with 5 bases separating them. CDR3 sequence: CASSIVETGELFF. DNA of the CDR3: TGTGCCAGTAGTATAGTGGAAACCGGGGAGCTGTTTTTT.

This clonotype appeared many times. The chain recombines TRBV11-3 with TRBJ2-3, with TRBD2 matching over 8 bases. CDR1 and CDR2 (germline): SGHNT, YENEEA. The trim removed 5 bases at V and 5 bases at J, leaving 12 bases unmatched. This CDR3 region has 16 residues. CDR3 protein: CASSNRERERGDTQYF. DNA of the CDR3: TGTGCCAGCAGCAACCGAGAGCGGGAGCGGGGAGATACGCAGTATTTT.

The rearrangement uses TRBV11-2 and TRBJ2-1; TRBD1 might be the D (6 bases). This CDR3 spans 17 amino acids. Germline V lookup: CDR1 SGHAT, CDR2 FQNNGV. The V end lost 5 bases, the J end lost 5 bases, and 22 bases lay between the germline ends. CDR3 nucleotide sequence: TGTGCCAGCAGCCCTCGACCCGGACAGTTTCGGAACAATGAGCAGTTCTTC. Residues: CASSPRPGQFRNNEQFF.

This clonotype occurred a few times. The J gene is TRBJ2-1, the V gene TRBV29-1; D unresolved. With 3 bases removed from V and 13 bases from J, the gap between germline ends came to 10 bases. Germline V gives CDR1 SQVTM, CDR2 ANQGSEA. The CDR3 runs 10 residues. The CDR3 sequence: CSVENPLQFF. In DNA form, the CDR3 reads TGCAGCGTTGAGAACCCTTTACAGTTCTTC.

This clonotype was counted a few times. This chain connects TRBV3-1 to TRBJ2-5; 7 bases agree with TRBD1. V lost 8 bases, J lost 5 bases, and 2 bases stayed unmatched. Germline CDR1 reads LGHDT; CDR2 reads YNNKEL (reference sequence). CDR3 length equals 11 residues. This CDR3 is CASGTDETQYF. The CDR3 nucleotides read TGTGCCAGCGGGACAGACGAGACCCAGTACTTC.

This clonotype has more than one count but fewer than ten. The chain combines TRBV29-1 with TRBJ2-5; D is uncertain. This CDR3 is built from 11 residues. Trimming shortened V by 8 bases and J by 4 bases, and 11 bases separated the two germline ends. Germline assignment: CDR1 SQVTM and CDR2 ANQGSEA. DNA of the CDR3: TGCAGCACCTTAAGTGGAGAGACCCAGTACTTC. It specifies CSTLSGETQYF.

V usage is TRBV11-3 and J usage is TRBJ2-2; 14 bases fit TRBD2. Germline CDR1 SGHNT, CDR2 YENEEA. Trimming took 5 bases from V and 5 from J; bases not matched to a gene: 13. The CDR3 sequence is 19 residues long. For the CDR3, the DNA is TGTGCCAGCAGCCCCTTGACTAGCGGGAGGGCCCTTCAGACCGGGGAGCTGTTTTTT. Translation: CASSPLTSGRALQTGELFF. Based on the CDR3 plus reference TRBV11-3 and TRBJ2-2, the full variable domain is EAGVVQSPRYKIIEKKQPVAFWCNPISGHNTLYWYLQNLGQGPELLIRYENEEAVDDSQLPKDRFSAERLKGVDSTLKIQPAELGDSAVYLCASSPLTSGRALQTGELFFGEGSRLTVL.

The chain links TRBV27 to TRBJ2-2; D gene uncertain. V was clipped by 1 base and J by 7 bases, with 4 bases between them. The CDR3 contains 12 residues. The germline V gene has CDR1 MNHEY and CDR2 SMNVEV (reference sequence). In nucleotides, the CDR3 is TGTGCCAGCAGTTTATGGAGCGGGGAGCTGTTTTTT. Translation: CASSLWSGELFF.

CDR3 nucleotide sequence: TGTGCCAGCACCGCGGTCGCTCCGTACGAGCAGTACTTC. It is translated as CASTAVAPYEQYF. The chain uses TRBV6-5 and TRBJ2-7; D is unclear. Germline assignment: CDR1 MNHEY and CDR2 SVGAGI. Trimming removed 7 bases at V and 4 bases at J, with 14 bases between. The CDR3 loop spans 13 amino acids.

This clonotype was counted many times. The rearrangement joins TRBV20-1 to TRBJ2-5; possibly TRBD2 for D (6 bases). Germline CDR1 reads DFQATT; CDR2 reads SNEGSKA (reference sequence). This CDR3 has 15 amino acids. V was shortened by 0 bases and J by 5 bases, with 16 bases between the two germline ends. The CDR3 protein is CSARDQTSRDETQYF. The DNA for the CDR3 is TGCAGTGCTAGAGATCAAACTAGCAGGGATGAGACCCAGTACTTC.

This chain connects TRBV4-2 to TRBJ2-3; 9 nucleotides agree with TRBD2. The V gene's germline CDR1 is LGHNA and CDR2 YNFKEQ. The CDR3 runs to 17 residues. The trim removed 2 bases at V and 0 bases at J, leaving 6 bases unmatched. The CDR3 nucleotides are TGTGCCAGCAGCCAAAAGGAGACTAGCGGAAGCACAGATACGCAGTATTTT. Its translation is CASSQKETSGSTDTQYF.

The rearrangement uses TRBV23-1 and TRBJ1-5; D uncertain. TRBV23-1 is flagged as an ORF with uncertain function. This CDR3 contains 13 residues. The ends were cut back, 0 bases at V and 6 bases at J, with 6 bases in the middle. CDR3 DNA: TGCGCCAGCAGTCAATCTCACGGTCAGCCCCAGCATTTT. Residues: CASSQSHGQPQHF.